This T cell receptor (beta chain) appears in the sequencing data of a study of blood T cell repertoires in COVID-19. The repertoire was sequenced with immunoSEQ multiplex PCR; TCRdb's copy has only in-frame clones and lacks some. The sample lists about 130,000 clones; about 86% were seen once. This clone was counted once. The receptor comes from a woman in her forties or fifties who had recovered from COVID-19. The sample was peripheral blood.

For the CDR3, the DNA is TGTGCCACCAGTGATCCGCGGACAGCTAATCAGCCCCAGCATTTT. The encoded protein is CATSDPRTANQPQHF. The chain joins TRBV24-1 to TRBJ1-5; possibly TRBD1 for D (6 bases). The germline V and J ends were trimmed by 3 bases and 4 bases, with 12 bases remaining between them. Germline assignment: CDR1 KGHDR and CDR2 SFDVKD. The CDR3 length is 15 residues.